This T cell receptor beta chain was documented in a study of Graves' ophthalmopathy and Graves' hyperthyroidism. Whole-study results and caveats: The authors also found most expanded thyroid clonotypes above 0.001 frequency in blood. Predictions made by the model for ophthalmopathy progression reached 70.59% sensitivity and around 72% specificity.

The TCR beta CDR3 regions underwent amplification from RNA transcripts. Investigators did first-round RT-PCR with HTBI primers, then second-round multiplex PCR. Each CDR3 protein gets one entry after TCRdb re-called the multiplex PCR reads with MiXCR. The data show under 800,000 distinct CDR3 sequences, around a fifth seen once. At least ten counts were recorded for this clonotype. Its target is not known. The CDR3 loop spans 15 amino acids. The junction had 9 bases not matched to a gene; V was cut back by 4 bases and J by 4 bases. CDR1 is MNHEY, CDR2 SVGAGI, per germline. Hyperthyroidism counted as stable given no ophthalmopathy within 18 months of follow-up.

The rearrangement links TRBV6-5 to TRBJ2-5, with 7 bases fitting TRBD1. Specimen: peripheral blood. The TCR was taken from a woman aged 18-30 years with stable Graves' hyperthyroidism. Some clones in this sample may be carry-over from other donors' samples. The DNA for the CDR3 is TGTGCCAGCAGTTTGGACAGGCTGAGTCGAGAGACCCAGTACTTC. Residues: CASSLDRLSRETQYF.